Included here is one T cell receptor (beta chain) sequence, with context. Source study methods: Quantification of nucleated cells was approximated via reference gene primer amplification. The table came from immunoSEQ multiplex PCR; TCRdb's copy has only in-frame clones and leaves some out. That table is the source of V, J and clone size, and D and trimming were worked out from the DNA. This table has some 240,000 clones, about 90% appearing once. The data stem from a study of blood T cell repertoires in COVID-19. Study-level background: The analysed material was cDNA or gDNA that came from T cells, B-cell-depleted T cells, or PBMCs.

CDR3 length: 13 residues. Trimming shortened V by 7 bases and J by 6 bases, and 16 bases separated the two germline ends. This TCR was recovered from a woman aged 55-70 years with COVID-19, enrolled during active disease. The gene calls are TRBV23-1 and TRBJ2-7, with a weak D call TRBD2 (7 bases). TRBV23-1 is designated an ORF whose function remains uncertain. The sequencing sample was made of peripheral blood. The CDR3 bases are TGCGCCAGCAAGTCGGGGGGCTCGGGCGAGCAGTACTTC. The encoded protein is CASKSGGSGEQYF.